The 32 T cell receptor beta chains below were found in one sample sequenced in a study of T cell repertoires in cytomegalovirus infection. Their cognate antigens are unknown. In TCRdb, the reads were re-called with MiXCR into one record per CDR3 protein. The repertoire holds 250,000 to 400,000 distinct CDR3 sequences, with around 25% as singletons. Sequenced material: cultured PBMCs, taken from culture after CMV antigen stimulation. The source is a human donor in good health (CMV status not recorded). Some clones in this sample may be carry-over from other donors' samples.

This clonotype has more than one count but fewer than ten. The chain employs TRBV6-2 or TRBV6-3 and TRBJ2-7, with 11 bases lining up with TRBD2. Looked up from germline, CDR1 is MNHEY and CDR2 is SVGEGT. V was pared by 10 bases and J by 6 bases, with 5 bases of the junction left unmatched. The length of the CDR3 is 12 residues. The CDR3 reads CATGLAGFEQYV. The DNA for the CDR3 is TGTGCCACAGGACTAGCGGGTTTCGAGCAGTACGTC.

This clonotype occurred many times. The chain combines TRBV20-1 with TRBJ2-5; 7 bases match TRBD2. The CDR3 has 14 residues. Germline values: CDR1 DFQATT, CDR2 SNEGSKA (reference sequence). With 5 bases clipped from V and 1 base from J, the junction kept 7 bases outside the gene matches. The CDR3 loop is CSAQRAGLQETQYF. CDR3 DNA: TGCAGTGCTCAACGAGCGGGGCTCCAAGAGACCCAGTACTTC.

Remarks on this clonotype: A junction end diverges from the germline sequence, so it may reflect a read error. The chain is built from TRBV19 and TRBJ1-5; D perhaps matches TRBD1 (6 bases). Germline CDR1 reads LNHDA; CDR2 reads SQIVND (reference sequence). The CDR3 is made up of 13 amino acids. CDR3 loop: CASSIQERGALDF. The CDR3 region has the DNA TGTGCCAGTAGTATACAGGAGAGGGGGGCCCTCGATTTT.

The CDR3 nucleotides are TGTGCCAGCAGCAGAAAGGACAGGGTTAACTATGGCTACACCTTC. It specifies CASSRKDRVNYGYTF. This chain connects TRBV7-9 to TRBJ1-2; 8 bases line up with TRBD1. This CDR3 region has 15 residues. Germline CDR1 is SEHNR and CDR2 is FQNEAQ (reference sequence). V was pared by 5 bases and J by 1 base, with 6 bases of the junction left unmatched.

A few counts support this clonotype. The rearrangement uses TRBV2 and TRBJ1-2; 8 positions match TRBD1. V was clipped by 7 bases and J by 4 bases; unmatched bases: 8. This CDR3 comprises 14 residues. Per the germline V gene, CDR1 is SNHLY and CDR2 is FYNNEI. Written as DNA, the CDR3 is TGTGCCAGCAAGGAACAGGGGGAAGGCTATGGCTACACCTTC. Its protein product is CASKEQGEGYGYTF.

The chain uses TRBV12-3 or TRBV12-4 and TRBJ2-1, with 7 bases lining up with TRBD1. The trim removed 6 bases at V and 7 bases at J, leaving 6 bases unmatched. The CDR3 is 13 residues long. CDR3 DNA: TGTGCCAGCAGGAAAACAGGGGAGAATGAGCAGTTCTTC. Its translation: CASRKTGENEQFF.

Many counts were recorded for this clonotype. The chain recombines TRBV7-2 with TRBJ1-4; TRBD1 aligns across 8 bases. The CDR3 spans 15 residues. V was pared by 5 bases and J by 7 bases, with 9 bases of the junction left unmatched. Germline assignment: CDR1 SGHTA and CDR2 FQGNSA. In nucleotides, the CDR3 is TGTGCCAGCAGCCCGGGGACAGGACAGGGTGAAAAACTGTTTTTT. It codes for CASSPGTGQGEKLFF.

The rearrangement uses TRBV28 and TRBJ2-7, with 8 bases matching TRBD2. From germline, CDR1 is MDHEN and CDR2 SYDVKM. V was clipped by 5 bases and J by 2 bases; unmatched bases: 5. CDR3 length: 14 amino acids. The CDR3 is CASSPPRGAYEQYF. The CDR3 bases are TGTGCCAGCAGTCCCCCGCGGGGGGCCTACGAGCAGTACTTC.

The table lists this clonotype with a few counts. V is TRBV11-3 and J is TRBJ2-1, with 7 bases identical to TRBD1. This CDR3 has 15 amino acids. V lost 6 bases to trimming and J lost 2 bases; unmatched junction nucleotides: 7. The germline V gene encodes CDR1 SGHNT and CDR2 YENEEA. This CDR3 reads CASRSDRVAYNEQFF. DNA of the CDR3: TGTGCCAGCAGAAGCGACAGGGTAGCCTACAATGAGCAGTTCTTC.

This chain joins TRBV6-5 and TRBJ1-2; TRBD1 matches 10 bases. Germline assignment: CDR1 MNHEY and CDR2 SVGAGI. This CDR3 has 15 amino acids. J lost 4 bases, V lost 2 bases, and 4 bases had no gene match. DNA for the CDR3: TGTGCCAGCAGTTACGGACAGGGGGGAGTCTATGGCTACACCTTC. Amino acid sequence: CASSYGQGGVYGYTF.

The table lists this clonotype with a few counts. This chain uses TRBV29-1 with TRBJ2-3, with 11 bases lining up with TRBD2. V shed 6 bases and J 6 bases; nucleotides not matched to a gene: 8. The CDR3 loop spans 14 amino acids. Per the germline V gene, CDR1 is SQVTM and CDR2 is ANQGSEA. In DNA form, the CDR3 reads TGCAGCGTGGAAACTAGCGGGAGCGGTGATACGCAGTATTTT. This gives the protein CSVETSGSGDTQYF.

This clonotype was detected many times. The chain is built from TRBV7-2 and TRBJ1-3, with D hard to call. V lost 0 bases, J lost 0 bases, and 6 bases lay in between. CDR1 and CDR2 from the germline V gene are SGHTA and FQGNSA. The CDR3 extends over 15 amino acids. In DNA, the CDR3 is TGTGCCAGCAGCTTAGCCGGTTACTCTGGAAACACCATATATTTT. The encoded protein is CASSLAGYSGNTIYF.

This clonotype was counted a few times. This rearrangement joins TRBV23-1 to TRBJ2-3; TRBD2 is a possible D gene (5 bases). TRBV23-1 is assigned to the ORF class and has an uncertain function. The germline V and J ends were trimmed by 7 bases and 3 bases, with 20 bases remaining between them. The CDR3 is 16 amino acids. CDR3 region: CASTFPSGRRTDTQYF. CDR3 DNA: TGCGCCAGCACCTTCCCCAGCGGAAGAAGGACAGATACGCAGTATTTT.

A few counts support this clonotype. The chain is built from TRBV10-2 and TRBJ2-7; TRBD2 matches at 13 bases. V gave up 6 bases and J gave up 3 bases; unmatched junction bases: 5. The germline gives CDR1 WSHSY, CDR2 SAAADI. There are 15 residues in the CDR3. This CDR3 is CASSARTSGSYEQYV. In DNA, the CDR3 is TGCGCCAGCAGCGCCAGGACTAGCGGGAGCTACGAGCAGTACGTC.

This clonotype was observed a handful of times. The chain uses TRBV7-9 and TRBJ1-2; 9 bases agree with TRBD1. Unmatched junction bases numbered 6, after V lost 6 bases and J lost 7 bases. This CDR3 comprises 13 residues. From germline, CDR1 is SEHNR and CDR2 FQNEAQ (reference sequence). This CDR3 is CASSRGTGSGYTF. As DNA, the CDR3 is TGTGCCAGCAGTCGAGGGACAGGGTCTGGCTACACCTTC.

This clonotype was counted only a few times. The chain has TRBV19 and TRBJ2-3, with D tentatively TRBD2 (5 bases). This CDR3 is 14 amino acids long. Germline lookup yields CDR1 LNHDA and CDR2 SQIVND (reference sequence). V lost 8 bases and J 2 bases, leaving 14 bases between the germline ends. As DNA, the CDR3 is TGTGCCAGTGGCGGGCAGACCCTCACAGATACGCAGTATTTT. Translating gives CASGGQTLTDTQYF.

V usage is TRBV7-9 and J usage is TRBJ2-7; D is uncertain. Germline CDR1 is SEHNR and CDR2 is FQNEAQ (reference sequence). The CDR3 totals 11 residues. The V end was cut by 5 bases, the J end by 4 bases, with 6 bases between. CDR3 amino acids: CASSADYEQYF. The CDR3 bases are TGTGCCAGCAGCGCCGATTACGAGCAGTACTTC.

The chain has TRBV20-1 and TRBJ2-7; TRBD1 matches at 11 bases. Per the germline V gene, CDR1 is DFQATT and CDR2 is SNEGSKA (reference sequence). The CDR3 totals 14 residues. The J segment lost 2 bases and the V segment lost 5 bases, leaving 5 bases of the junction unmatched. The CDR3 spells CSAWGGQGAYEQYF. The CDR3 DNA is TGCAGTGCTTGGGGGGGACAGGGGGCCTACGAGCAGTACTTC.

The chain couples TRBV11-2 to TRBJ2-2; the D gene is possibly TRBD2 (5 bases). The CDR3 runs to 16 residues. CDR1 is SGHAT and CDR2 is FQNNGV in the germline V gene. Trimming removed 3 bases from V and 8 bases from J, with 19 bases in between. CDR3 bases: TGTGCCAGCAGCTTGGAGGCTTACCGGACTGGAGGGGAGCTGTTTTTT. Its translation is CASSLEAYRTGGELFF. The full variable domain, in which reference TRBV11-2 and TRBJ2-2 provide the parts outside the CDR3, is EAGVAQSPRYKIIEKRQSVAFWCNPISGHATLYWYQQILGQGPKLLIQFQNNGVVDDSQLPKDRFSAERLKGVDSTLKIQPAKLEDSAVYLCASSLEAYRTGGELFFGEGSRLTVL.

In its sample, this clonotype was seen a few times. This chain uses TRBV6-2 or TRBV6-3 with TRBJ2-7, with 9 bases lining up with TRBD2. Germline assignment: CDR1 MNHEY and CDR2 SVGEGT. After removal of 2 bases from V and 0 bases from J, the junction contained 2 bases not matched to a gene. The CDR3 loop spans 15 amino acids. CDR3 DNA: TGTGCCAGCAGTTACGGACTAGCGCTCTCCTACGAGCAGTACTTC. This gives the protein CASSYGLALSYEQYF.

The gene calls are TRBV6-6 and TRBJ2-2, with 7 nucleotides matching TRBD2. The germline V gene encodes CDR1 MNHNY and CDR2 SVGAGI (reference sequence). This CDR3 spans 15 amino acids. The V and J ends lost 4 bases and 4 bases, in that order; junction bases with no gene match: 6. DNA of the CDR3: TGTGCCAGCAGTTCCGGGACTACAAGCACCGGGGAGCTGTTTTTT. Residues: CASSSGTTSTGELFF.

In this sample, this clonotype turned up a few times. The CDR3 DNA reads TGTGCCACCAGCAGAGTACCCGAAGGCTCCTACAATGAGCAGTTCTTC. Protein product: CATSRVPEGSYNEQFF. V and J are TRBV15 and TRBJ2-1, with D hard to call. Germline loops: CDR1 LNHNV, CDR2 YYDKDF (reference sequence). The CDR3 is 16 residues long. The germline V and J ends were trimmed by 1 base and 0 bases, with 10 bases remaining between them.

This clonotype was found once. The chain carries TRBV7-3 and TRBJ2-2, with 8 positions matching TRBD2. Per the germline V gene, CDR1 is SGHTA and CDR2 is FQGTGA. V dropped 4 bases and J dropped 4; count of bases not matched to a gene: 8. This CDR3 has 16 residues. CDR3 DNA: TGTGCCAGCAGCTCCCAACTAGCGGAGGGCACCGGGGAGCTGTTTTTT. Residues: CASSSQLAEGTGELFF.

The V and J genes are TRBV2 and TRBJ1-2, with unresolved D. The CDR3 is 13 amino acids. Trimming shortened V by 8 bases and J by 1 base, and 11 bases separated the two germline ends. Germline CDR1 and CDR2: SNHLY and FYNNEI. This chain's CDR3 is CASCQNINYGYTF. The CDR3 bases are TGTGCCAGCTGTCAGAACATTAACTATGGCTACACCTTC.

J is TRBJ2-1 and V is TRBV2; tentative D call: TRBD2 (6 bases). This CDR3 spans 14 amino acids. Trimming stripped 5 bases from V and 7 bases from J, with 15 bases between. Looked up from germline, CDR1 is SNHLY and CDR2 is FYNNEI. CDR3 sequence reads: CASSWGGIDNEQFF. Written as DNA, the CDR3 is TGTGCCAGCAGTTGGGGCGGGATCGATAATGAGCAGTTCTTC.

This clonotype has more than one count but fewer than ten. The chain carries TRBV7-3 and TRBJ2-3; D is possibly TRBD1 or TRBD2 (8 bases each). In germline, CDR1 is SGHTA, CDR2 FQGTGA. Trimming pared 5 bases from V and 6 bases from J, leaving 18 bases between. This CDR3 region has 15 residues. The CDR3: CASSRGGTGGDTQYF. CDR3 sequence (DNA): TGTGCCAGCAGCCGGGGGGGGACAGGTGGGGATACGCAGTATTTT.

V usage is TRBV11-3 and J usage is TRBJ2-1; tentative D call: TRBD2 (6 bases). CDR1 and CDR2 from the germline V gene are SGHNT and YENEEA. This CDR3 is 17 amino acids long. Between the trimmed V and J ends, which lost 1 base and 4 bases, there was a span of 17 bases. The CDR3 DNA sequence: TGTGCCAGCAGCTTAGGAAGGTGGGGGACTCCATACAATGAGCAGTTCTTC. Amino acids: CASSLGRWGTPYNEQFF.

This clonotype was detected a few times. The genes are TRBV28 and TRBJ1-2, with 9 bases fitting TRBD1. This CDR3 region has 13 residues. In germline, CDR1 is MDHEN, CDR2 SYDVKM. V lost 5 bases and J lost 8; bases outside the gene matches: 6. The CDR3 sequence: CASSGQGRGGYTF. The CDR3 nucleotides read TGTGCCAGCAGTGGACAGGGGAGGGGGGGCTACACCTTC.

The chain links TRBV6-2 or TRBV6-3 to TRBJ2-1, with 13 bases that match TRBD2. The CDR3 runs 16 residues. Germline V gene data show CDR1 as MNHEY and CDR2 as SVGEGT. Written as DNA, the CDR3 is TGTCGGACTAGCGGGAGTTATGGTCTCGTCTACAATGAGCAGTTCTTC. Residues: CRTSGSYGLVYNEQFF.

J is TRBJ2-3 and V is TRBV28; TRBD2 is a possible D gene (6 bases). The CDR3 has 12 amino acids. Germline V gene data show CDR1 as MDHEN and CDR2 as SYDVKM. The V gene lost 6 bases and the J gene lost 8 bases, with 12 bases spanning the gap. In DNA, the CDR3 is TGTGCCAGCAGGCTGGTGGGAGGTACGCAGTATTTT. It codes for CASRLVGGTQYF.

This chain joins TRBV6-5 and TRBJ1-4, with a possible D match to TRBD1 (5 bases). Germline CDR1 MNHEY, CDR2 SVGAGI. This CDR3 region has 13 residues. V dropped 6 bases and J dropped 7 bases, with 12 bases sitting between them. The CDR3, as DNA: TGTGCCAGCAGGATCCGGGGGGGTGAAAAACTGTTTTTT. Translation gives CASRIRGGEKLFF.

This clonotype was observed a handful of times. This chain links TRBV20-1 with TRBJ1-2; the match to TRBD1 covers 8 bases. V gave up 2 bases and J gave up 4 bases; unmatched junction bases: 12. This CDR3 is built from 16 residues. Germline CDR1 and CDR2: DFQATT and SNEGSKA (reference sequence). Here the CDR3 DNA reads TGCAGTGCTAGACGAAGGGCAGGGGGCTTTGGCTATGGCTACACCTTC. This gives the protein CSARRRAGGFGYGYTF.